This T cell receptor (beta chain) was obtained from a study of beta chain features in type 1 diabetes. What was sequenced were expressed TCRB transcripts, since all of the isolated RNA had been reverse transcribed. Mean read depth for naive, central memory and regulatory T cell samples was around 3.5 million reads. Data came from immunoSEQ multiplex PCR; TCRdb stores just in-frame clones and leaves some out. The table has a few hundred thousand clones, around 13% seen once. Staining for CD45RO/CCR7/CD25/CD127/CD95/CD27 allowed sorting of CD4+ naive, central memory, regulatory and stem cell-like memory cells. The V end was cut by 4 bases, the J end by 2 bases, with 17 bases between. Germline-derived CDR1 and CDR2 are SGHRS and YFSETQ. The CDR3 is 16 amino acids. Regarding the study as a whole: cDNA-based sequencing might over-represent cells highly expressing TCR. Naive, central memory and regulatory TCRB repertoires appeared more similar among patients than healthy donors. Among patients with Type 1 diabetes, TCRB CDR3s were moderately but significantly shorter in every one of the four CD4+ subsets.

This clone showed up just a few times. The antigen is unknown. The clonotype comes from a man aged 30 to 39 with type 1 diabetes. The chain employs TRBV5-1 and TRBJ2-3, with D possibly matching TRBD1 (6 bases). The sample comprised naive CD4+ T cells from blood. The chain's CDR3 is CASSVETGYNTDTQYF. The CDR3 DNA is TGCGCCAGCAGCGTGGAAACAGGGTATAACACAGATACGCAGTATTTT.